The 16 T cell receptor beta chains presented below share a single source sample, sequenced in a study of blood T cell repertoires in COVID-19. Only in-frame clones appear in the TCRdb table, and some are missing; sequencing was by immunoSEQ multiplex PCR. Of approximately 170,000 clones detected, roughly 88% appear once; the ten largest clones hold about 6.9%. The sequenced sample was peripheral blood. The receptors originated from a man older than 75 with COVID-19, enrolled during active disease.

The V and J genes are TRBV5-1 and TRBJ1-2; no firm D call. The CDR3 runs to 15 residues. The V gene's germline CDR1 is SGHRS and CDR2 YFSETQ. The V gene lost 0 bases and the J gene lost 6 bases, with 15 bases spanning the gap. In DNA, the CDR3 is TGCGCCAGCAGCTTGGCCGTTGGTCGCGGGGATGGCTACACCTTC. Translated, it gives CASSLAVGRGDGYTF.

This CDR3 reads CASSPIRTGPNEKLFF. CDR3 DNA: TGTGCCAGCAGCCCGATCCGGACAGGCCCTAATGAAAAACTGTTTTTT. The chain joins TRBV11-1 to TRBJ1-4; 7 positions match TRBD1. The CDR3 has 16 residues. Germline V gives CDR1 SGHAT, CDR2 FQDESV (reference sequence). The V gene end was trimmed by 5 bases and the J gene end by 3 bases; junction bases not matched to a gene: 9.

The J gene is TRBJ1-1, the V gene TRBV24-1; 7 nucleotides align to TRBD1. The CDR3 contains 13 residues. J lost 6 bases, V lost 3 bases, and 3 bases had no gene match. CDR1 KGHDR and CDR2 SFDVKD come from the germline V gene. This CDR3 is CATSDIGTAEAFF. The CDR3 coding sequence is TGTGCCACCAGTGATATAGGGACAGCTGAAGCTTTCTTT.

This clone was recorded once. The chain couples TRBV21-1 to TRBJ2-3; TRBD2 is the table's D call, not checked against the DNA. TRBV21-1 is a listed pseudogene. The CDR3 runs 17 residues. The CDR3 DNA reads as TGTGCCAGCAGCAAAGGACCGCGGGAGAGGGGCACAGATACGCAGTATTTT. It codes for CASSKGPRERGTDTQYF.

This clone was observed a single time. The genes are TRBV2 and TRBJ1-3; tentative D call: TRBD1 (6 bases). Germline CDR1 and CDR2: SNHLY and FYNNEI. The CDR3 loop spans 15 amino acids. Deletions cut 2 bases from V and 0 bases from J, with 8 bases between. The CDR3: CASSERGSSGNTIYF. In nucleotides, the CDR3 is TGTGCCAGCAGTGAAAGGGGGAGCTCTGGAAACACCATATATTTT.

The rearrangement joins TRBV6-6 to TRBJ2-2; D is ambiguous. Germline V gene data show CDR1 as MNHNY and CDR2 as SVGAGI (reference sequence). The CDR3 contains 12 residues. V lost 1 base and J 7 bases, leaving 4 bases between the germline ends. The CDR3 coding sequence is TGTGCCAGCAGTTACTATTACGGGGAGCTGTTTTTT. This sequence encodes CASSYYYGELFF.

The rearrangement uses TRBV6-6 and TRBJ1-4, with D perhaps TRBD1 (6 bases). CDR1 is MNHNY and CDR2 is SVGAGI in the germline V gene (reference sequence). The CDR3 runs to 15 residues. The germline V and J ends were trimmed by 4 bases and 10 bases, with 19 bases remaining between them. Here the CDR3 reads CASSSRQDPSGKLFF. The CDR3 DNA is TGTGCCAGCAGTTCCCGACAGGATCCTTCCGGAAAACTGTTTTTT.

V gene TRBV7-3 combines with J gene TRBJ1-1, with a tentative D call TRBD1 (5 bases). CDR3 size: 14 residues. Trimming stripped 5 bases from V and 5 bases from J, with 15 bases between. The germline V gene encodes CDR1 SGHTA and CDR2 FQGTGA. The CDR3 bases are TGTGCCAGCAGCCCCGGGGGGGGTCGAACTGAAGCTTTCTTT. It codes for CASSPGGGRTEAFF.

The chain recombines TRBV24-1 with TRBJ2-5, with D perhaps TRBD1 (6 bases). CDR1 and CDR2 (germline): KGHDR, SFDVKD. V was shortened by 2 bases and J by 7 bases, with 22 bases between the two germline ends. The CDR3 consists of 17 residues. Here the CDR3 DNA reads TGTGCCACCAGTGATTATAAGTGGACAGAGACTACAGGGACCCAGTACTTC. It specifies CATSDYKWTETTGTQYF.

The V call is TRBV6-5, the J call TRBJ2-7; 8 bases are a match to TRBD2. This CDR3 is built from 14 residues. J was trimmed by 4 bases and V by 5 bases; bases with no gene match: 7. CDR1 is MNHEY and CDR2 is SVGAGI in the germline V gene. The CDR3 loop reads CASSQRGPFYEQYF. The CDR3 DNA reads TGTGCCAGCAGTCAGCGGGGGCCTTTTTACGAGCAGTACTTC.

This chain connects TRBV6-1 to TRBJ2-5, with D possibly matching TRBD2 (6 bases). V gave up 1 base and J gave up 4 bases, with 13 bases separating them. CDR1 and CDR2 from the germline V gene are MNHNS and SASEGT. The CDR3 covers 15 residues. The CDR3 reads CASSEGRASVETQYF. CDR3 DNA: TGTGCCAGCAGTGAAGGTCGGGCTAGCGTAGAGACCCAGTACTTC.

The chain is built from TRBV18 and TRBJ1-5; D call uncertain. V was trimmed by 6 bases and J by 6 bases, leaving 12 bases between them. In germline, CDR1 is KGHSH, CDR2 LQKENI. The CDR3 sequence is 13 residues long. The CDR3 region is CASSNAGTQPQHF. The CDR3, as DNA: TGTGCCAGCTCCAACGCAGGAACTCAGCCCCAGCATTTT.

The CDR3 nucleotides read TGCGCCAGCAGCCTTAGACCGGGACAGGGTGCTCTCGAGCAGTACTTC. This gives the protein CASSLRPGQGALEQYF. The chain recombines TRBV4-1 with TRBJ2-7, with 9 bases matching TRBD1. The CDR3 is 16 residues long. Germline CDR1 and CDR2: MGHRA and YSYEKL. V lost 4 bases and J lost 6; bases outside the gene matches: 13.

V gene TRBV2 combines with J gene TRBJ2-5; TRBD2 agrees at 9 bases. V was pared by 1 base and J by 5 bases, with 11 bases of the junction left unmatched. The length of the CDR3 is 17 residues. CDR1 SNHLY and CDR2 FYNNEI come from the germline V gene. The CDR3 loop is CASSEEASGDSSETQYF. The CDR3 nucleotides read TGTGCCAGCAGTGAAGAGGCTAGCGGGGATAGTTCGGAGACCCAGTACTTC.

The chain recombines TRBV29-1 with TRBJ1-3; 9 bases match TRBD1. Germline lookup yields CDR1 SQVTM and CDR2 ANQGSEA. CDR3 size: 13 residues. V lost 7 bases and J lost 2; bases outside the gene matches: 3. CDR3 in DNA: TGCAGCGCTGGGACAGGGCCTGGAAACACCATATATTTT. It encodes CSAGTGPGNTIYF.

CDR3 sequence: CASSSGQVIDTQYF. The CDR3 DNA reads TGTGCCAGCAGCTCGGGACAGGTCATTGATACGCAGTATTTT. The chain uses TRBV14 and TRBJ2-3, with 8 bases fitting TRBD1. V dropped 5 bases and J dropped 6; count of bases not matched to a gene: 7. CDR3 length: 14 residues. The germline gives CDR1 SGHDN, CDR2 FVKESK.